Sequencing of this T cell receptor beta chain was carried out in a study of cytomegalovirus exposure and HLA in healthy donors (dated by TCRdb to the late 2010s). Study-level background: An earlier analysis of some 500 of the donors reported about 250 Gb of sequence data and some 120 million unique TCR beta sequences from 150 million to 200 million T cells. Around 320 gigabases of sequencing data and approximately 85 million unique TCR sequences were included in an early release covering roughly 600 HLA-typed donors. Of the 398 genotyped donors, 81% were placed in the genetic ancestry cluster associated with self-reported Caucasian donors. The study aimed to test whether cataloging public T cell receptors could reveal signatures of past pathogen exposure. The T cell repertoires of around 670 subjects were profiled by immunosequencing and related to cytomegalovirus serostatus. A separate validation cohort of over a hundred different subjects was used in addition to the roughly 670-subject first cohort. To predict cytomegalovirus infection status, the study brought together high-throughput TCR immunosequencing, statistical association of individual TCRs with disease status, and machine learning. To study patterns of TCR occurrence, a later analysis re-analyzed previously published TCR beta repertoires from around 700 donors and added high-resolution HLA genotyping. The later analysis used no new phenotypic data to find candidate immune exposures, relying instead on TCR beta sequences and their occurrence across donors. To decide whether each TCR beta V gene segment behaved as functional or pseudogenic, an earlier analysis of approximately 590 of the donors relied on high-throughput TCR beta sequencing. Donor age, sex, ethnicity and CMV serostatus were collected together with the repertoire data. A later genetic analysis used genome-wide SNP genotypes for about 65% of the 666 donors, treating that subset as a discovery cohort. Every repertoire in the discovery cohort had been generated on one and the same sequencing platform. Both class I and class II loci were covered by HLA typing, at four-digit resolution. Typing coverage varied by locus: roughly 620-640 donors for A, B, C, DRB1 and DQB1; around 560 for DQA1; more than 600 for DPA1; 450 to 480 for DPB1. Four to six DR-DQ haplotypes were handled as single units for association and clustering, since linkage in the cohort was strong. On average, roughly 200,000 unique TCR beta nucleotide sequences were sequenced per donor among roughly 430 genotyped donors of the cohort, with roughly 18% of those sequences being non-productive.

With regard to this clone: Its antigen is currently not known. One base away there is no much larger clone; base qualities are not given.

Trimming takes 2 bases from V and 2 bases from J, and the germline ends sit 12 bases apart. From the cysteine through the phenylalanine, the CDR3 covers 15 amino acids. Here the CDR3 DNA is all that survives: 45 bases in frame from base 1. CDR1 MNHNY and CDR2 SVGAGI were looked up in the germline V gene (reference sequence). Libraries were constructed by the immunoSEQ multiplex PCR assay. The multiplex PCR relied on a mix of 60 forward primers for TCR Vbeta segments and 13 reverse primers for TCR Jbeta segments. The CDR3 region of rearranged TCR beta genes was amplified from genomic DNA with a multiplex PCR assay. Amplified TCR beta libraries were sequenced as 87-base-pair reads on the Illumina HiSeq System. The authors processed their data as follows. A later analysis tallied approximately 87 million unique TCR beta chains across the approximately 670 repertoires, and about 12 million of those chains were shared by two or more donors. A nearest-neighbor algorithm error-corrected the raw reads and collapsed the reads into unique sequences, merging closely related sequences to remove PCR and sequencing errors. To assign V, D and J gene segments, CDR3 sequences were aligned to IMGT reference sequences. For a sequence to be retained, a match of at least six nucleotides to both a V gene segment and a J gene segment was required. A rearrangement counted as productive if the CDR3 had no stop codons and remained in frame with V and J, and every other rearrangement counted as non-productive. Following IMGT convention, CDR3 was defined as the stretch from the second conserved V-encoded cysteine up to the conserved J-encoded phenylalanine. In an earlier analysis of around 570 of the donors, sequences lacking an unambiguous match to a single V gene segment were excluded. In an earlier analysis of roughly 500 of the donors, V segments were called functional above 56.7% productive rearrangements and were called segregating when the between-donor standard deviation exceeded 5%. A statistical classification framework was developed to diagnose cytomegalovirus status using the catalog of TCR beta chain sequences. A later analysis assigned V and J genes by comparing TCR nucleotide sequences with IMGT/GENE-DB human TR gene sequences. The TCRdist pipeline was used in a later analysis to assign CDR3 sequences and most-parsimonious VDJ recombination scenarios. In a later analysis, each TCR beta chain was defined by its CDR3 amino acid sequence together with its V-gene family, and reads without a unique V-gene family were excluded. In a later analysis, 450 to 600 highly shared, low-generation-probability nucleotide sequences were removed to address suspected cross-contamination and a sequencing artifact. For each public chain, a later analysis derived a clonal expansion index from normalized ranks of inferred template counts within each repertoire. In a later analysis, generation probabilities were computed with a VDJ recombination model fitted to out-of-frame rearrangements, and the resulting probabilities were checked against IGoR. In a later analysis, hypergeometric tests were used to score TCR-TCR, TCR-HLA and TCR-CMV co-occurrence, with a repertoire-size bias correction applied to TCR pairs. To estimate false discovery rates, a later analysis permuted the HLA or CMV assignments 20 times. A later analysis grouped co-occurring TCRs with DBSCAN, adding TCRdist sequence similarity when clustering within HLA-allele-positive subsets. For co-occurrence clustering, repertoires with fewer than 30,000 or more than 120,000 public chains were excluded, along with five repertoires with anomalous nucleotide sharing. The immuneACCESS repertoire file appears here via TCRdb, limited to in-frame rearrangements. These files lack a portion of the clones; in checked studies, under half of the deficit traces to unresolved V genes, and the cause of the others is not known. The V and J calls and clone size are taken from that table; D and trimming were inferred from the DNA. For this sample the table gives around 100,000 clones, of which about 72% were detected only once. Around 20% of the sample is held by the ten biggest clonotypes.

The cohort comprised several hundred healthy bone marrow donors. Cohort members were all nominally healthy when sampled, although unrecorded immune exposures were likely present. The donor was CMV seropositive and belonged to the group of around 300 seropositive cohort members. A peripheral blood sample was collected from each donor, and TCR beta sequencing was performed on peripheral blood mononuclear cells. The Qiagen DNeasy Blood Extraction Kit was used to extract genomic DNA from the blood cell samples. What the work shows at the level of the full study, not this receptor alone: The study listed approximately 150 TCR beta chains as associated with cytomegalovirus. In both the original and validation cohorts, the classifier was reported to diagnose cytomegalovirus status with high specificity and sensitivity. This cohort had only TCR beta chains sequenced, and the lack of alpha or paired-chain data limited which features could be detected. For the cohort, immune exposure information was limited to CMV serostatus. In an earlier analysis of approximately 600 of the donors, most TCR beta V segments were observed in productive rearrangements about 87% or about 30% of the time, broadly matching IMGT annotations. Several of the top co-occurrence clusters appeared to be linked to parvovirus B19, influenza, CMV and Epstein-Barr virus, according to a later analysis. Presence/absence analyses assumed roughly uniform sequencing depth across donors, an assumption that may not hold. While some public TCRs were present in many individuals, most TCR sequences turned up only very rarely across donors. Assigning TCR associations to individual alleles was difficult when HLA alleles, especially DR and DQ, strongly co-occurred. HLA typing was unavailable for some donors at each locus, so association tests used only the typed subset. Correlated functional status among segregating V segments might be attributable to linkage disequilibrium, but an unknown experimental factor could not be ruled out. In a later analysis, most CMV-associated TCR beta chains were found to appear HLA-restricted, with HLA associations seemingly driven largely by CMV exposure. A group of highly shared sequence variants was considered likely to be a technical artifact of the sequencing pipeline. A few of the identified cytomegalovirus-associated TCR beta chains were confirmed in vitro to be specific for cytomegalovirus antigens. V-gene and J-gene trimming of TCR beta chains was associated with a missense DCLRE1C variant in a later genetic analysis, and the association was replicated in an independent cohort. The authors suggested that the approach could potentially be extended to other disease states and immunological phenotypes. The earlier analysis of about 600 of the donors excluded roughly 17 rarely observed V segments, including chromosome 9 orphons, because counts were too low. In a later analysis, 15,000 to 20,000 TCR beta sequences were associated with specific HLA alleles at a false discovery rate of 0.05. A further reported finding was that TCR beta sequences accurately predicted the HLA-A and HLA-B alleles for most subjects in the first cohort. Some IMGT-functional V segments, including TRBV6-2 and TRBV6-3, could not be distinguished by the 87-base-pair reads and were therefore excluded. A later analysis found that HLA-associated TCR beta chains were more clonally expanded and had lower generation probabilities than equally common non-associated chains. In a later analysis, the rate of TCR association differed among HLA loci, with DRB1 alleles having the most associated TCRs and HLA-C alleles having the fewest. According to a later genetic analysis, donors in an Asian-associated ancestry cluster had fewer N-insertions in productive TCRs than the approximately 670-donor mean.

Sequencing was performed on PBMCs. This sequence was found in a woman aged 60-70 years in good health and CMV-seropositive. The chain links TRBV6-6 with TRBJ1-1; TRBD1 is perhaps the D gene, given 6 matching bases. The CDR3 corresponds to CASSYDGGQNTEAFF. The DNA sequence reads TGTGCCAGCAGTTACGATGGGGGACAAAACACTGAAGCTTTCTTT.